Below are 14 T cell receptor beta chains sequenced from a single sample in a study of blood T cell repertoires in COVID-19. Clones were read by immunoSEQ multiplex PCR, and TCRdb kept only the in-frame ones, dropping some. This table has 130,000 to 150,000 clones, around 84% appearing once. The sequenced sample consisted of peripheral blood. The receptors were sampled from a man aged 55 to 70 with active or convalescent COVID-19.

This chain joins TRBV9 and TRBJ2-5; TRBD1 is a possible D gene (6 bases). Between the trimmed V and J ends, which lost 7 bases and 3 bases, there was a span of 16 bases. CDR3 size: 14 residues. Germline CDR1 and CDR2: SGDLS and YYNGEE. CDR3 sequence reads: CASGTPGQEETQYF. CDR3 sequence (DNA): TGTGCCAGCGGAACCCCGGGACAAGAAGAGACCCAGTACTTC.

J is TRBJ2-2 and V is TRBV7-9; TRBD1 agrees at 7 bases. The CDR3 extends over 15 amino acids. Germline V gives CDR1 SEHNR, CDR2 FQNEAQ (reference sequence). J was trimmed by 3 bases and V by 5 bases; bases with no gene match: 6. The CDR3 reads CASSIRQGYTGELFF. CDR3 DNA: TGTGCCAGCAGCATTAGACAGGGCTACACCGGGGAGCTGTTTTTT.

This rearrangement joins TRBV7-9 to TRBJ1-5; TRBD1 agrees at 10 bases. The CDR3 sequence is 17 residues long. Germline V lookup: CDR1 SEHNR, CDR2 FQNEAQ (reference sequence). Germline trimming cut 1 base from V and 1 base from J; bases unmatched to any gene: 4. The CDR3 sequence is CASSLGDRGWSNQPQHF. The DNA of the CDR3 is TGTGCCAGCAGCTTAGGGGACAGGGGTTGGAGCAATCAGCCCCAGCATTTT.

This chain joins TRBV4-3 and TRBJ1-4; no reliable D call. The length of the CDR3 is 14 residues. Trimming shortened V by 4 bases and J by 4 bases, and 10 bases separated the two germline ends. Germline CDR1 LGHNA, CDR2 YSLEER. The CDR3: CASSRALRNEKLFF. DNA of the CDR3: TGCGCCAGCAGCCGGGCCCTACGTAATGAAAAACTGTTTTTT.

The chain links TRBV2 to TRBJ1-4, with 8 bases that match TRBD1. CDR3 length: 14 amino acids. J gave up 8 bases and V 4 bases, and 6 bases lay outside the gene matches. Germline V gives CDR1 SNHLY, CDR2 FYNNEI. CDR3 sequence reads: CASSVDRAREKLFF. In DNA, the CDR3 is TGTGCCAGCAGTGTGGACAGGGCACGGGAAAAACTGTTTTTT.

V gene TRBV7-9 combines with J gene TRBJ1-5; D not certain. Germline values: CDR1 SEHNR, CDR2 FQNEAQ (reference sequence). This CDR3 contains 14 residues. V was clipped by 5 bases and J by 6 bases, with 14 bases between them. CDR3 nucleotide sequence: TGTGCCAGCAGCCCCGGTGAGGGAGGTCAGCCCCAGCATTTT. Protein sequence: CASSPGEGGQPQHF.

The CDR3 loop reads CASSPSSASGPVSGANVLTF. Here the CDR3 DNA reads TGTGCCAGCTCACCCAGCAGTGCCTCAGGGCCAGTCTCTGGGGCCAACGTCCTGACTTTC. V gene TRBV18 combines with J gene TRBJ2-6; possible D gene TRBD1, 5 bases. V lost 3 bases to trimming and J lost 0 bases, with 21 bases between them. This CDR3 region has 20 residues. Germline V gives CDR1 KGHSH, CDR2 LQKENI.

This clone has a handful of counts. The chain uses TRBV6-2 or TRBV6-3 and TRBJ2-2; the match to TRBD1 covers 10 bases. The CDR3 consists of 17 residues. J lost 0 bases, V lost 2 bases, and 3 bases had no gene match. The V gene's germline CDR1 is MNHEY and CDR2 SVGEGT. CDR3 residues: CASSYETGGANTGELFF. The CDR3 DNA reads TGTGCCAGCAGTTACGAGACAGGGGGCGCGAACACCGGGGAGCTGTTTTTT.

The chain combines TRBV19 with TRBJ1-2; D might be TRBD1 (6 bases). Trimming took off 4 bases at V and 8 bases at J, with 11 bases between the two ends. CDR1 is LNHDA and CDR2 is SQIVND in the germline V gene (reference sequence). The length of the CDR3 is 12 residues. CDR3 DNA sequence: TGTGCCAGTAGTACAGGGGTCAGGGGCTACACCTTC. The encoded protein is CASSTGVRGYTF.

The chain links TRBV4-2 to TRBJ2-1; 8 nucleotides line up with TRBD2. CDR3 length equals 13 residues. Unmatched junction bases numbered 1, after V lost 4 bases and J lost 5 bases. Germline assignment: CDR1 LGHNA and CDR2 YNFKEQ. The CDR3 spells CASSRTSNNEQFF. The CDR3 DNA follows: TGTGCCAGCAGCCGGACTAGCAACAATGAGCAGTTCTTC.

The chain joins TRBV14 to TRBJ1-1; TRBD1 matches at 10 bases. The V gene's germline CDR1 is SGHDN and CDR2 FVKESK. CDR3 size: 17 residues. V lost 5 bases and J lost 5; bases outside the gene matches: 14. The CDR3 DNA reads TGTGCCAGCAGCGACCGGGACAGGGGAAAATTGGATACTGAAGCTTTCTTT. Protein sequence: CASSDRDRGKLDTEAFF.

This chain connects TRBV18 to TRBJ2-3; 10 bases are a match to TRBD1. Trimming cost V 3 bases and J 4 bases; bases outside gene matches: 7. The CDR3 is 16 residues long. Germline CDR1 KGHSH, CDR2 LQKENI. CDR3 protein: CASSPPGQGFADTQYF. CDR3 coding DNA: TGTGCCAGCTCACCGCCGGGACAGGGGTTTGCAGATACGCAGTATTTT.

This sequence joins TRBV19 and TRBJ1-1; no reliable D call. CDR3 length equals 12 residues. Germline loops: CDR1 LNHDA, CDR2 SQIVND (reference sequence). V dropped 6 bases and J dropped 10 bases, with 15 bases sitting between them. The CDR3, as DNA: TGTGCCAGTAGCAACCGCGGGGTTGGAGCTTTCTTT. Its translation is CASSNRGVGAFF.

The chain uses TRBV29-1 and TRBJ2-7; 12 positions match TRBD1. CDR3 length: 14 amino acids. Unmatched junction bases numbered 10, after V lost 7 bases and J lost 6 bases. Looked up from germline, CDR1 is SQVTM and CDR2 is ANQGSEA. Here the CDR3 DNA reads TGCAGCGCTCAGCCGGGACAGGGGGCTGGCGAGCAGTACTTC. Protein sequence: CSAQPGQGAGEQYF.